This is a list of T cell receptor beta chains from one sample in a study of circulating and synovial CD4+ cells in juvenile arthritis. TCRdb's table, derived via immunoSEQ multiplex PCR, lists solely in-frame clones and lacks some. The repertoire holds just over 35,000 clones, with 85% to 95% as singletons. Source material: CD4+ T cells from blood. Receptors were obtained from a human donor with juvenile idiopathic arthritis. CDR3s leave out the opening cysteine and the closing phenylalanine or tryptophan.

TRBJ2-5	TRBV7-2	ASSRLGLAAYQETQY
TRBJ1-2	TRBV19	ASSIGQGQGYT
TRBJ2-7	TRBV19	ASKDRERYEQY
TRBJ2-3	TRBV5-1	ASSLSQGLSLSTQY
TRBJ1-1	TRBV19	ASSMDRDTEAF
TRBJ2-2	TRBV5-1	ASSLGSSPGELF
TRBJ2-5	TRBV6-5	ATPLEETQY
TRBJ2-5	TRBV6-1	ASSEVDPGGRACN
TRBJ1-2	TRBV20-1	SAGQGYGYT
TRBJ2-7	TRBV7-2	ASSHRTSGGRVYEQY
TRBJ2-7	TRBV6-1	ASSEEYLAGYEQY
TRBJ1-1	TRBV18	ASSPPGQGNTEAF
TRBJ1-1	TRBV5-1	ASSHVAVKNTEAF
TRBJ1-1	TRBV4-1	ASSQSTGGTEAF